This T cell receptor beta chain originates from a study of PD-1 blockade in mismatch repair-deficient tumors. Findings and caveats of the study: Tumor-resident clones, often undetectable pretreatment in blood, expanded then contracted after pembrolizumab.

Data came from immunoSEQ multiplex PCR; TCRdb stores just in-frame clones and leaves some out. The sample contains 120,000 or so clones, more than 85% of which appear only once. A note on this clone: The antigen is unknown.

TCRs were sequenced from a few patients responding to pembrolizumab. The source material was peripheral blood, sampled 44 weeks after starting pembrolizumab. The sequence came from an adult with mismatch repair-deficient cancer.

CDR3 coding DNA: TGTGCCAGCAGTGAAAAGAAGAGCGGCGGGAGTCAGCCCCAGCATTTT. Translated: CASSEKKSGGSQPQHF. The V and J genes are TRBV2 and TRBJ1-5; D unresolved. Trimming removed 2 bases from V and 6 bases from J, with 17 bases in between. The germline V gene encodes CDR1 SNHLY and CDR2 FYNNEI. CDR3 length equals 16 residues.